This T cell receptor (beta chain) was obtained from a study of T cell repertoires in cytomegalovirus infection. In the study overall: Carrying CMV and the relevant HLA type showed in public TCR beta signatures.

Study-level findings and limits: Totalled public TCR beta family frequency picked out people who carried CMV plus the relevant HLA.

This clonotype was counted between two and nine times. Its cognate antigen is unknown. This CDR3 is 11 amino acids long. Per the germline V gene, CDR1 is SGHTA and CDR2 is FQGNSA. V was trimmed by 5 bases and J by 5 bases, leaving 6 bases between them. TCRdb redid the calling of the reads with MiXCR, one entry per CDR3 protein. Of around 430,000 distinct CDR3 sequences in the sample, under 45% were seen once. Sample: cultured PBMCs, taken from culture after CMV antigen stimulation. This chain links TRBV7-2 with TRBJ1-2, with D possibly being TRBD1 (5 bases). This clonotype was obtained from a human donor in good health (CMV status not recorded). Some clones in this sample may be carry-over from other donors' samples. The CDR3 protein is CASSGGYGYTF. In DNA, the CDR3 is TGTGCCAGCAGCGGGGGGTATGGCTACACCTTC.